This T cell receptor beta chain emerged from a study of blood T cells in healthy people across ages. Points from the study as a whole: Reliance upon unsorted PBMCs precluded definitive naive versus antigen-experienced comparison. Measured against age, TCR beta diversity per million T cells decreased in a roughly linear manner. Across samples, TCR beta diversity tracked strongly with naive T cell percentage.

Through a sample-barcoded 5' primer and a J-beta primer mix, a second PCR was run for roughly 6 to 12 cycles. With 12 random nucleotides, a template-switch adaptor tagged each individual cDNA molecule. TCRdb recomputed calls from the 5' RACE reads with MiXCR, one row per CDR3 protein. The sample carries 1.2 million to 1.5 million distinct CDR3 sequences, roughly 59% recorded once. The CDR3 contains 17 residues. In the case of this clonotype: Its antigen is still unknown.

The sequence came from a man younger than 35 in good health. The chain links TRBV21-1 to TRBJ1-5. TRBV21-1 is a pseudogene locus. The sample comprised blood. For the CDR3, the DNA is TGTGCCTGCAGCAAAGTAAGCCGGTCTTATAGCAATCAGCCCCAGCATTTT. Its protein is CACSKVSRSYSNQPQHF.